This T cell receptor (beta chain) emerged from a study of cytomegalovirus exposure and HLA in healthy donors (dated by TCRdb to 2016 to 2017). About the study as a whole: The 650 to 750 repertoires of the first cohort and the 120 validation repertoires were produced on the same platform, according to a later analysis. In addition to the first cohort of 666 subjects, a separate validation cohort of approximately 130 different subjects was used. To predict cytomegalovirus infection status, the study brought together high-throughput TCR immunosequencing, statistical association of individual TCRs with disease status, and machine learning. The study aimed to test whether signatures of past pathogen exposure could be identified by cataloging public T cell receptors.

The donors belonged to the validation cohort of under 150 subjects, which was separate from the roughly 670-subject first cohort. Turning to this clone: Its antigen is still unknown. Nothing much larger sits one base from this clone, and base qualities are not available.

Findings and caveats that apply to the study as a whole: The authors suggested that the approach could potentially be extended to other disease states and immunological phenotypes. The study listed 150 to 200 TCR beta chains as associated with cytomegalovirus. While some public TCRs were present in many individuals, most TCR sequences turned up only very rarely across donors. In both the original and validation cohorts, the classifier was reported to diagnose cytomegalovirus status with high specificity and sensitivity. Of the cluster scores, 94% were above 0 in a later analysis, which found that TCRs clustered in the first cohort also tended to co-occur in the 120 validation repertoires. A later analysis lacked HLA typing for the validation cohort, so it scored co-occurrence in that cohort across all 110 or so repertoires. In vitro tests confirmed that a few of the cytomegalovirus-associated TCR beta chains recognize cytomegalovirus antigens.

Receptors were amplified or captured by the immunoSEQ multiplex PCR assay. The study's own analysis went as follows. A statistical classification framework was developed to diagnose cytomegalovirus status using the catalog of TCR beta chain sequences. Held by TCRdb, this immuneACCESS table contains in-frame sequences only and omits some clones. Under half of the omission traces to an unresolved V gene where checked; the cause of the rest is unknown. V and J calls plus clone size are reproduced from that table; the DNA served to infer D and trimming. The sample table lists over 150,000 clones, roughly nine tenths of them with a count of one. In total, the top ten clones hold 5.7% of the sample. The receptor comes from a woman aged 25-40 years in good health and CMV-seronegative. The sequenced sample consisted of PBMCs.

The CDR3 has the sequence CASSGDRPRMLGYTF. The DNA is as follows: TGTGCCAGCAGTGGGGACAGGCCCCGGATGTTAGGCTACACCTTC. The V and J segments used are TRBV25-1 and TRBJ1-2; TRBD1 matches 8 bases in the middle. The V end gives up 4 bases and the J end 8 bases, leaving 12 bases in the junction not matched to a gene. Counted from cysteine to phenylalanine, this CDR3 has 15 amino acids. The sequence is cut down to CDR3 DNA, 45 bases in frame from base 1. CDR1 and CDR2 are read off the germline V gene as MGHDK and SYGVNS.